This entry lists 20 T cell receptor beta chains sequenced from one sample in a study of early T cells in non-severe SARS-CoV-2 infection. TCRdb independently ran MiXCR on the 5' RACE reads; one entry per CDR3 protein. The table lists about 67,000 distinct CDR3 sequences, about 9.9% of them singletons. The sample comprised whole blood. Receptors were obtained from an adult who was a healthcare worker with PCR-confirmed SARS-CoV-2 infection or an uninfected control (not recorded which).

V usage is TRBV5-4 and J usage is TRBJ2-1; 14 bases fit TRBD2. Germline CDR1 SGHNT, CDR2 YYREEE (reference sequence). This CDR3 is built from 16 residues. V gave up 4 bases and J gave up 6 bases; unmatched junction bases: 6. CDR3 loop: CASSQGLAGALNEQFF. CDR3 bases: TGTGCCAGCAGCCAGGGACTAGCGGGAGCGCTCAATGAGCAGTTCTTC.

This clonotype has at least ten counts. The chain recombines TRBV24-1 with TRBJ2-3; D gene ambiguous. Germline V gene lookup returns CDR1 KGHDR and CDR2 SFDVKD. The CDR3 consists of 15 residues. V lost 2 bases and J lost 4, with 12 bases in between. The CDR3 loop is CATSDSLGVADTQYF. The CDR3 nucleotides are TGTGCCACCAGTGATTCGCTTGGGGTGGCAGATACGCAGTATTTT.

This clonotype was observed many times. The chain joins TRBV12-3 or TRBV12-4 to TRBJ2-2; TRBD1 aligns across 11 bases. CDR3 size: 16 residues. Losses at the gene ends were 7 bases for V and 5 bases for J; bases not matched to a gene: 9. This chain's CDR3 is CASKIGQGADTGELFF. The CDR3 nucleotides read TGTGCCAGCAAAATTGGACAGGGGGCAGATACCGGGGAGCTGTTTTTT.

CDR3 sequence: CASSYFGKGTDTQYF. The CDR3, as DNA: TGTGCCAGCAGTTATTTTGGCAAGGGCACAGATACGCAGTATTTT. The rearrangement joins TRBV6-5 to TRBJ2-3; D is ambiguous. The CDR3 is 15 residues long. V shed 3 bases and J shed 1 base, with 11 bases lying between them. From germline, CDR1 is MNHEY and CDR2 SVGAGI.

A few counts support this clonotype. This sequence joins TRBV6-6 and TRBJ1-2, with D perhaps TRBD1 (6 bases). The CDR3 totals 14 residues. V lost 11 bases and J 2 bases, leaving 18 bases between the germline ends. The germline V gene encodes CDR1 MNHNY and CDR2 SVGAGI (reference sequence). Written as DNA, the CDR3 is TGTGCCCTCGCTAGGGGGAGCATGAACTATGGCTACACCTTC. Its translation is CALARGSMNYGYTF.

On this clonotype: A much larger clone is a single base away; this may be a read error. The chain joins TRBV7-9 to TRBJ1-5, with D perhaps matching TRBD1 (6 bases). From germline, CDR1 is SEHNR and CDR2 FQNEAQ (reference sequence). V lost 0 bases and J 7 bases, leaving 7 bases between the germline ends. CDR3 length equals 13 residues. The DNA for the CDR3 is TGTGCCAGCAGCTTAGCGGGGGGCCAGCCCCAGCATTTT. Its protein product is CASSLAGGQPQHF. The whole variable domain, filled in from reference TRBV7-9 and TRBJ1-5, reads DTGVSQNPRHKITKRGQNVTFRCDPISEHNRLYWYRQTLGQGPEFLTYFQNEAQLEKSRLLSDRFSAERPKGSFSTLEIQRTEQGDSAMYLCASSLAGGQPQHFGDGTRLSIL.

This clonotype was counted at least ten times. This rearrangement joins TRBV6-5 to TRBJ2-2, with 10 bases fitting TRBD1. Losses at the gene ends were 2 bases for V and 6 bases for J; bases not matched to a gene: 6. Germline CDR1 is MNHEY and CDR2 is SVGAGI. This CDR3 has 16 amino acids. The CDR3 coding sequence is TGTGCCAGCAGTTACGGACAGGGGGTCCCCCCCGGGGAGCTGTTTTTT. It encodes CASSYGQGVPPGELFF.

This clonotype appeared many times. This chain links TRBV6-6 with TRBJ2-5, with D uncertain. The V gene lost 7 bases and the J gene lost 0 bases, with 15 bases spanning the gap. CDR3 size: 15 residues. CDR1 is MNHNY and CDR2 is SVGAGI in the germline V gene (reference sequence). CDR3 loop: CASNVGPQDQETQYF. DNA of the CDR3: TGTGCCAGCAATGTTGGCCCCCAGGACCAAGAGACCCAGTACTTC.

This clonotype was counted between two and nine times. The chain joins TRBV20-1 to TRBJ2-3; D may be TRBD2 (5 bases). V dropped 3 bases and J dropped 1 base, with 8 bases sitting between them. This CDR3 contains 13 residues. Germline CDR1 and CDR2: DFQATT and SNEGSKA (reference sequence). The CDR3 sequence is CSASAGGTDTQYF. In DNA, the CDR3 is TGCAGTGCTAGCGCCGGGGGCACAGATACGCAGTATTTT.

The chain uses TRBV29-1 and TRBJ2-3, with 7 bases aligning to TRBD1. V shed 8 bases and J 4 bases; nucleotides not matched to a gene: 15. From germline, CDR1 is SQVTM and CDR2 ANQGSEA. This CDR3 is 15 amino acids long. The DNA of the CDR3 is TGCAGCACCGAAGGGGGCCCCTGGGAACCAGATACGCAGTATTTT. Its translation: CSTEGGPWEPDTQYF.

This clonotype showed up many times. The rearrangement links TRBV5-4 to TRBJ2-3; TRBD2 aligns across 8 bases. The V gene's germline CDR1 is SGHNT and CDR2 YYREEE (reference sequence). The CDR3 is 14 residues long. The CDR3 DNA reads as TGTGTCGGCATGAGCGGGGGTAGCACAGATACGCAGTATTTT. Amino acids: CVGMSGGSTDTQYF.

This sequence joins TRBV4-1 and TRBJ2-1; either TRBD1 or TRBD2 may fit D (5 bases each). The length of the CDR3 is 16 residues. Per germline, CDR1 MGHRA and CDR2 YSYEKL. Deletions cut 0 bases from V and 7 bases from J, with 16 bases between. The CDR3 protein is CASSQDRGGPANEQFF. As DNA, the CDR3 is TGCGCCAGCAGCCAAGACCGGGGCGGCCCGGCAAATGAGCAGTTCTTC.

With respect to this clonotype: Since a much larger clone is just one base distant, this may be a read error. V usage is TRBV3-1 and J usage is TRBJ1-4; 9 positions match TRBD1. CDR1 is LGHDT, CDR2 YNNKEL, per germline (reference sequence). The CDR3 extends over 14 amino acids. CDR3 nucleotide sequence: TGTGCCAGCAGTCGGGACAGGGCTAATGTAAAACTGTTTTTT. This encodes CASSRDRANVKLFF.

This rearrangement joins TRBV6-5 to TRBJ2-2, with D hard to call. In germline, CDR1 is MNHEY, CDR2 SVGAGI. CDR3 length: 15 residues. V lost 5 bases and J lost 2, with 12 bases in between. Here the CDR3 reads CASSPTVLNTGELFF. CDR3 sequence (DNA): TGTGCCAGCAGTCCCACGGTCCTAAACACCGGGGAGCTGTTTTTT.

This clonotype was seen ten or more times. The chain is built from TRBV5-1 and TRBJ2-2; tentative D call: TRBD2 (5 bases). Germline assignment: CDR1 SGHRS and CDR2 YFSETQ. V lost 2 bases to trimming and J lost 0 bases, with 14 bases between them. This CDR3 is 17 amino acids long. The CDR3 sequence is CASSLSLRTSNTGELFF. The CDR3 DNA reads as TGCGCCAGCAGCTTAAGCTTGCGGACTTCGAACACCGGGGAGCTGTTTTTT.

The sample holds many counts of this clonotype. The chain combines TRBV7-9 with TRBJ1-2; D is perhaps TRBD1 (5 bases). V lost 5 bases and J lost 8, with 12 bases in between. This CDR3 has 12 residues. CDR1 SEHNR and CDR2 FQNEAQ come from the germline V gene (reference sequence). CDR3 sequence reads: CASSPQGHGYTF. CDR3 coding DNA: TGTGCCAGCAGCCCTCAAGGACACGGCTACACCTTC.

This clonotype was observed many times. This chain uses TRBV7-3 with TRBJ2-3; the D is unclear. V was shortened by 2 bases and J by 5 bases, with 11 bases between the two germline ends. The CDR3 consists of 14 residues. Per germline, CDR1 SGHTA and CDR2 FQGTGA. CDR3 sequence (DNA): TGTGCCAGCAGCTTAGGTCCCCAGGTAGATACGCAGTATTTT. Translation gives CASSLGPQVDTQYF.

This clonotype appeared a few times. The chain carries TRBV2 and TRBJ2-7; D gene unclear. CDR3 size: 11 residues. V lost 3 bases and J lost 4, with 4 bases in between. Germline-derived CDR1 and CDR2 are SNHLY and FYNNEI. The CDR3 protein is CASSEAYEQYF. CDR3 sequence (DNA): TGTGCCAGCAGTGAGGCGTACGAGCAGTACTTC.

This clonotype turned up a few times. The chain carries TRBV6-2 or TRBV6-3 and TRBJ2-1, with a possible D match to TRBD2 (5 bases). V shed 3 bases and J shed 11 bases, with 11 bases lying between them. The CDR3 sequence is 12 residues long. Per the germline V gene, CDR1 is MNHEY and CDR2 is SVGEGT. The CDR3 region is CASSYTPGKQFF. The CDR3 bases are TGTGCCAGCAGTTATACCCCGGGGAAGCAGTTCTTC.

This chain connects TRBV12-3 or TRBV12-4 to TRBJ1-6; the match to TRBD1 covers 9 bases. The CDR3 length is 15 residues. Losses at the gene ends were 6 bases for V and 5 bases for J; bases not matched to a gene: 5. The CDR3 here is CASRPGQGHNSPLHF. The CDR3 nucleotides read TGTGCCAGCAGGCCGGGACAGGGCCATAATTCACCCCTCCACTTT.